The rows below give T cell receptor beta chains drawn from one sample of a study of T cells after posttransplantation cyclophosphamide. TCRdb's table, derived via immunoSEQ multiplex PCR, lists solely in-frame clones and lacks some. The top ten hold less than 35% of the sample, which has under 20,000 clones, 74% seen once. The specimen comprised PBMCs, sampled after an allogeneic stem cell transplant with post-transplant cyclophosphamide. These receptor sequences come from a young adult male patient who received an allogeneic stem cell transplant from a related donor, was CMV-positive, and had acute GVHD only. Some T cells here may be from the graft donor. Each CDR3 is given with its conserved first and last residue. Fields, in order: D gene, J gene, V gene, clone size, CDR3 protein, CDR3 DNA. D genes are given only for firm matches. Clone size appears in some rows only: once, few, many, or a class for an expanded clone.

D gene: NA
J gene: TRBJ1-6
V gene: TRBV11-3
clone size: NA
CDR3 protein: CASSLQGNSPLHF
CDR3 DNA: TGTGCCAGCAGCTTACAGGGAAATTCACCCCTCCACTTT

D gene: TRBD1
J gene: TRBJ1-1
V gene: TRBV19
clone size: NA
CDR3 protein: CASSMDRVTEAFF
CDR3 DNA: TGTGCCAGTAGTATGGACAGGGTGACTGAAGCTTTCTTT

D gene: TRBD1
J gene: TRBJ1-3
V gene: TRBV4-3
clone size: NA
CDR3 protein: CASSQERTGGRGTIYF
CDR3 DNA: TGCGCCAGCAGCCAAGAAAGAACAGGGGGGAGAGGCACCATATATTTT

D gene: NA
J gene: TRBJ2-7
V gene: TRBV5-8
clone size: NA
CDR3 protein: CASSLGQSYEQYF
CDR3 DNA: TGTGCCAGCAGCTTAGGACAGTCCTACGAGCAGTACTTC

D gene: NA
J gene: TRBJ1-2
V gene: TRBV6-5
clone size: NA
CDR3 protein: CASRVGAGYTF
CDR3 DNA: TGTGCCAGCCGGGTCGGCGCTGGCTACACCTTC

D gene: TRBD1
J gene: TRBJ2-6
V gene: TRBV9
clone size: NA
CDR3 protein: CASSPRDRDGANVLTF
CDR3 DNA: TGTGCCAGCAGCCCACGGGACAGGGATGGGGCCAACGTCCTGACTTTC

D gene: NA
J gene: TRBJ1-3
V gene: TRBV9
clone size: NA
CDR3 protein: CASSATYSGNTIYF
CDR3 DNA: TGTGCCAGCAGCGCGACTTACTCTGGAAACACCATATATTTT

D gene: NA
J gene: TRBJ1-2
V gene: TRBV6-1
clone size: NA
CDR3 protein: CASSDRRTGYTF
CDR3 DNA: TGTGCCAGCAGTGATCGGAGAACTGGCTACACCTTC

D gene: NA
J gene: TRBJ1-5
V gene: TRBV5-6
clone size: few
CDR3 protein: CASSSGISNQPQHF
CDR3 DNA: TGTGCCAGCAGCTCCGGGATAAGCAATCAGCCCCAGCATTTT

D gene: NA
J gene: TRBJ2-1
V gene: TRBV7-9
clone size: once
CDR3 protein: CASSPPPAGQNNEQFF
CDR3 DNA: TGTGCCAGCAGCCCGCCCCCCGCGGGACAGAACAATGAGCAGTTCTTC

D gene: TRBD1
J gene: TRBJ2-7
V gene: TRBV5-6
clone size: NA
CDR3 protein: CASSLTGDYEQYF
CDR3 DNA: TGTGCCAGCAGCTTGACAGGGGACTACGAGCAGTACTTC

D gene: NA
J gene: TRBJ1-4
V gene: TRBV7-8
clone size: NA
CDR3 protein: CASSPDTATNEKLFF
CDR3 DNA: TGTGCCAGCAGCCCTGACACCGCAACTAATGAAAAACTGTTTTTT

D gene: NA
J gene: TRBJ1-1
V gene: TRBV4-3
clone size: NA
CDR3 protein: CASSPGGGWNTEAFF
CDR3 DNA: TGCGCCAGCAGCCCGGGGGGGGGCTGGAACACTGAAGCTTTCTTT

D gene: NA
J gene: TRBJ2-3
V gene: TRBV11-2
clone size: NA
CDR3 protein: CASSITSGTQYF
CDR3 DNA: TGTGCCAGCAGCATTACTAGTGGTACGCAGTATTTT

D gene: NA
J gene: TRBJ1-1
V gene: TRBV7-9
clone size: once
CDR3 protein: CASSLTSGEGTEAFF
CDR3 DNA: TGTGCCAGCAGCTTAACTTCAGGGGAGGGCACTGAAGCTTTCTTT

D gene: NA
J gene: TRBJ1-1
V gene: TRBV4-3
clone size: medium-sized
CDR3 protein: CASGFLQQEAFF
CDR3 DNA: TGCGCCTCTGGTTTCTTACAGCAGGAAGCTTTCTTT

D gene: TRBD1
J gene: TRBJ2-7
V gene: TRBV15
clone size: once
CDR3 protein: CATSNPGQGLNYEQYF
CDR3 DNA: TGTGCCACCAGTAACCCGGGACAGGGATTAAACTACGAGCAGTACTTC

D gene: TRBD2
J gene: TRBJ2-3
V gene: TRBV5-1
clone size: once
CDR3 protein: CASSSTGGGGNTDTQYF
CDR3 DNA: TGCGCCAGCAGCTCAACCGGGGGCGGGGGGAACACAGATACGCAGTATTTT

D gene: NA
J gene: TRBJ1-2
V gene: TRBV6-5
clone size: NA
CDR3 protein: CASSYDGFYGYTF
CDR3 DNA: TGTGCCAGCAGTTACGACGGGTTCTATGGCTACACCTTC

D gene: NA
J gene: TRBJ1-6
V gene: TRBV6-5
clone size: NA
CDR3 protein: CATGGGSYNSPLHF
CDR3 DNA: TGTGCCACTGGGGGAGGGTCCTATAATTCACCCCTCCACTTT

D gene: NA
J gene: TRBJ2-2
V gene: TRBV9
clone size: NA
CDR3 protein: CASSVDSLNTGELFF
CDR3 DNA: TGTGCCAGCAGCGTGGACAGCTTGAACACCGGGGAGCTGTTTTTT

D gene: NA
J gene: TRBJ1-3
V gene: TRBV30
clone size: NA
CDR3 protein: CAWGSGGPSGNTIYF
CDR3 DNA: TGTGCCTGGGGGTCGGGGGGCCCTTCTGGAAACACCATATATTTT

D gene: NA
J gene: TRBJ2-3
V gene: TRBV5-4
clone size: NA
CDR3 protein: CASRFGGDTDTQYF
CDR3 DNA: TGTGCCAGCAGGTTTGGCGGGGACACAGATACGCAGTATTTT

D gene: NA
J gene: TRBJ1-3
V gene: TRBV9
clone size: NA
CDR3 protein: CASNPSQGSGNTIYF
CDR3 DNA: TGTGCCAGCAACCCTTCACAGGGCTCTGGAAACACCATATATTTT

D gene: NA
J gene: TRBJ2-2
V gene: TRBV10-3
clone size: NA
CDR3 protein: CANRDSIKGELFF
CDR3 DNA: TGTGCCAACAGGGACTCCATTAAGGGGGAGCTGTTTTTT

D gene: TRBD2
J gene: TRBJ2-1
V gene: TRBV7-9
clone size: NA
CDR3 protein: CASSFGPGAGGPGYNEQFF
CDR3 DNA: TGTGCCAGCAGCTTCGGCCCGGGAGCGGGGGGGCCCGGGTACAATGAGCAGTTCTTC

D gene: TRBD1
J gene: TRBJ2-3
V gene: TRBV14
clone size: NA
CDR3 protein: CASSQSLGGVGTQYF
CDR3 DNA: TGTGCCAGCAGCCAAAGCCTAGGGGGCGTGGGTACGCAGTATTTT

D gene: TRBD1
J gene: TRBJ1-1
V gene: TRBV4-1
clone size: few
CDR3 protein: CASSSQGLLTEAFF
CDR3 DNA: TGCGCCAGCAGCTCACAGGGGTTACTCACTGAAGCTTTCTTT

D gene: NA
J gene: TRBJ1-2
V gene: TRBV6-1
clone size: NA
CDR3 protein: CASSLRTEIYGYTF
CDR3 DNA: TGTGCCAGCAGTCTTCGGACAGAGATCTATGGCTACACCTTC

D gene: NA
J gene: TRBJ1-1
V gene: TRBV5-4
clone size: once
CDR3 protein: CASSHRGGNTEAFF
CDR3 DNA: TGTGCCAGCAGCCATAGGGGGGGGAACACTGAAGCTTTCTTT

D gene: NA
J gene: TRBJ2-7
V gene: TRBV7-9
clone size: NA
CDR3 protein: CASSLGGQHYEQYF
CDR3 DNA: TGTGCCAGCAGCTTAGGGGGCCAGCACTACGAGCAGTACTTC

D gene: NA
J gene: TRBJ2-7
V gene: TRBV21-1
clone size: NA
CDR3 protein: CASSKASPGTLSPWADF
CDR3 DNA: TGTGCCAGCAGCAAAGCCTCCCCCGGGACACTCAGCCCTTGGGCAGACTTC

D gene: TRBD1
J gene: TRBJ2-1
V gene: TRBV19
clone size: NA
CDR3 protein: CASSQYSGTGTYNEQFF
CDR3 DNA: TGTGCCAGTAGTCAATATTCCGGGACAGGGACCTACAATGAGCAGTTCTTC

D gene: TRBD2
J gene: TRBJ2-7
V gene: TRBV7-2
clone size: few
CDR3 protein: CASSLETSGGYEQYF
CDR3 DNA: TGTGCCAGCAGCTTAGAGACTAGCGGGGGGTACGAGCAGTACTTC

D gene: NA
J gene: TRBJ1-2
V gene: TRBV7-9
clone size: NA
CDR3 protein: CASSFTSGNFGYGYTF
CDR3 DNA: TGTGCCAGCAGCTTCACCTCAGGGAACTTTGGCTATGGCTACACCTTC

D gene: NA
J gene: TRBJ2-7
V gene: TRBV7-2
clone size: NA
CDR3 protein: CASSLVLYEQYF
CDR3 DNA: TGTGCCAGCAGCTTAGTCCTCTACGAGCAGTACTTC

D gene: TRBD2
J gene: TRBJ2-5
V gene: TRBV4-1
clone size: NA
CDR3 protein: CASSQGRGEETQYF
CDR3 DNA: TGCGCCAGCAGCCAAGGGCGGGGGGAGGAGACCCAGTACTTC

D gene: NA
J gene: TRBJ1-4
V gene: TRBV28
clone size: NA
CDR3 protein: CASSYGEKLFF
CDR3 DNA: TGTGCCAGCAGTTACGGTGAAAAACTGTTTTTT

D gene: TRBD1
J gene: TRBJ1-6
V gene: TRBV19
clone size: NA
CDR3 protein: CASYGSGQGYSPLHF
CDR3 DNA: TGTGCCAGCTATGGTTCCGGACAGGGGTATTCACCCCTCCACTTT

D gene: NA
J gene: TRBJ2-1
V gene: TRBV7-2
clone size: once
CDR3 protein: CASSSLVGDTWLNEQFF
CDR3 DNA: TGTGCCAGCAGCTCGTTAGTGGGGGACACGTGGCTCAATGAGCAGTTCTTC